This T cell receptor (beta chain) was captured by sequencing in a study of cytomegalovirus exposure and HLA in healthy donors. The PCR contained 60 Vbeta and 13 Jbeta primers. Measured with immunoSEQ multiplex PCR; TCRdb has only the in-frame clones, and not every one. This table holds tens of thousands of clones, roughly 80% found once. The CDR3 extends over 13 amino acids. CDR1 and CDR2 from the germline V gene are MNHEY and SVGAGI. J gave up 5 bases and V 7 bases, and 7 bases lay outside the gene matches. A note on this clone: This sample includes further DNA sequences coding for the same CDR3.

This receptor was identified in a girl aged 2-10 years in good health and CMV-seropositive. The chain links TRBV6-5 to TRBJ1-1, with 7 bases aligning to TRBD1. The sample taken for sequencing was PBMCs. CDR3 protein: CASKDRVGTEAFF. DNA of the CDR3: TGTGCCAGCAAAGACAGGGTAGGAACTGAAGCTTTCTTT.